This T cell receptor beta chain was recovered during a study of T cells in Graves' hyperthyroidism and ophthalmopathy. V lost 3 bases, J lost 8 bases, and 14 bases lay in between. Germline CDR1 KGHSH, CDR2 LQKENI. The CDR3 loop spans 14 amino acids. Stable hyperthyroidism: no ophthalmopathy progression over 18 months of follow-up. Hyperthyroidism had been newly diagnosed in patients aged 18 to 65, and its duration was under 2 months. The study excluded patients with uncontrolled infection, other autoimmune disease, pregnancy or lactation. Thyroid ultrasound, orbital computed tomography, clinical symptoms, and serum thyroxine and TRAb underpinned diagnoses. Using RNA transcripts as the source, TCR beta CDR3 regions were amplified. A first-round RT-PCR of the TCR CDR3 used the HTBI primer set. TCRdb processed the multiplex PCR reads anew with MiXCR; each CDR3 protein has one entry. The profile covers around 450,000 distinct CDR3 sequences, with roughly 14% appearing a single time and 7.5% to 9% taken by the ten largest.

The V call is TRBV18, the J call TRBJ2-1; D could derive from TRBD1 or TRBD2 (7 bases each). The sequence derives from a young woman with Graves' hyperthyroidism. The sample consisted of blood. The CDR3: CASSPDREGYEQFF. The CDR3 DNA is TGTGCCAGCTCACCTGACAGGGAGGGATATGAGCAGTTCTTC.